The TCR beta chain described here comes from a study of cytomegalovirus exposure and HLA in healthy donors. General study results and limits: Across HLA loci, a later analysis found differing TCR association rates, with DRB1 most and HLA-C fewest.

Donors in the study were healthy people who gave bone marrow. The primer mix had 60 Vbeta and 13 Jbeta primers. Data came from immunoSEQ multiplex PCR; TCRdb stores just in-frame clones and leaves some out. The data contain under 150,000 clones, around four fifths of them singletons. This clone has only a few counts. What it recognizes is unknown. V was trimmed by 0 bases and J by 8 bases, leaving 13 bases between them. Per germline, CDR1 SQVTM and CDR2 ANQGSEA. The CDR3 length is 13 residues. The sample taken for sequencing was PBMCs. The chain links TRBV29-1 to TRBJ1-2, with TRBD1 as a possible D gene (6 bases). The receptor was derived from a woman in her thirties or forties in good health and CMV-seropositive. CDR3 amino acids: CSVEERGDTGYTF. CDR3 nucleotides: TGCAGCGTTGAAGAACGTGGGGACACCGGCTACACCTTC.